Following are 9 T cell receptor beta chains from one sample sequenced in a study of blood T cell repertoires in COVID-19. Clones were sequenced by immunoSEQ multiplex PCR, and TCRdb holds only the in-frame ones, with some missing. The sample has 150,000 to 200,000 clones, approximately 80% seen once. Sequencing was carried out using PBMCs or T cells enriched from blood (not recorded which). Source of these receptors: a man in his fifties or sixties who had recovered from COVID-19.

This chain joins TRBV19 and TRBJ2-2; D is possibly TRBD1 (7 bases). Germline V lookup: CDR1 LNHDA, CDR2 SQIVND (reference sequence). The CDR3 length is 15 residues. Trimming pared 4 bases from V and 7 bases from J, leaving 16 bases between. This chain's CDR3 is CASSTLAGGYGELFF. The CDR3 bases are TGTGCCAGTAGTACCCTGGCAGGGGGGTACGGGGAGCTGTTTTTT.

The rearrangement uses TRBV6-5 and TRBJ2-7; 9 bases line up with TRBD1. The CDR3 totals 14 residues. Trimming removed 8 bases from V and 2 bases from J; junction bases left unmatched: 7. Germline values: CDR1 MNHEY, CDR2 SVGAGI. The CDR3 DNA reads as TGTGCCAGCCGCACCGGGACAGGGACCTACGAGCAGTACTTC. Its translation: CASRTGTGTYEQYF.

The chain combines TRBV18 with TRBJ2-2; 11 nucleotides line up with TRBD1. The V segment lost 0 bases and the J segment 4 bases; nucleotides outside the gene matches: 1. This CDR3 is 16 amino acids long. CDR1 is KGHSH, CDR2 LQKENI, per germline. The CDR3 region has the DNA TGTGCCAGCTCACCACCGGGACAGGGGGGCACCGGGGAGCTGTTTTTT. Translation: CASSPPGQGGTGELFF.

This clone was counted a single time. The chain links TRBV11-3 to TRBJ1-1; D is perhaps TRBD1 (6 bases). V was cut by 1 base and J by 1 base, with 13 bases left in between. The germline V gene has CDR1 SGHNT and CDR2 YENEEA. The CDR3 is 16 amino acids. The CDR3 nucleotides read TGTGCCAGCAGCTTAGGGACATCAGGGGCGAACACTGAAGCTTTCTTT. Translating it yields CASSLGTSGANTEAFF. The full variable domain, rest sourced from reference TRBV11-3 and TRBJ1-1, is EAGVVQSPRYKIIEKKQPVAFWCNPISGHNTLYWYLQNLGQGPELLIRYENEEAVDDSQLPKDRFSAERLKGVDSTLKIQPAELGDSAVYLCASSLGTSGANTEAFFGQGTRLTVV.

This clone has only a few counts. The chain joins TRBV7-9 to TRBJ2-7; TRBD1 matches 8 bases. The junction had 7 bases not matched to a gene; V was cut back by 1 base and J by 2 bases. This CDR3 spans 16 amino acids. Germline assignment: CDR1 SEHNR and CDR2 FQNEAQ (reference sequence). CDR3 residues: CASSLGSGTGTYEQYF. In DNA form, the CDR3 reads TGTGCCAGCAGCTTAGGTTCCGGGACAGGAACCTACGAGCAGTACTTC.

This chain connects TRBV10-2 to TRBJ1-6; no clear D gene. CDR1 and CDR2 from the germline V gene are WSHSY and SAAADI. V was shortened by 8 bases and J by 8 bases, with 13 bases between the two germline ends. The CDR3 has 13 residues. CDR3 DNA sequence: TGCGCCAGCCGCGGAGGAGAGCATTCACCCCTCCACTTT. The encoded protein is CASRGGEHSPLHF.

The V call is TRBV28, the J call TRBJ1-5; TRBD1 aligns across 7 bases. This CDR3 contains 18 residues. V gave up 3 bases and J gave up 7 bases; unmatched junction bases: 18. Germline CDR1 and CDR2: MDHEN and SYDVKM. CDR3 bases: TGTGCCAGCAGTTTTTCCCCCACCTTTACAGGGGCTTCACAGCCCCAGCATTTT. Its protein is CASSFSPTFTGASQPQHF.

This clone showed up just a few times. The CDR3 loop is CASSQDRVLYNEQFF. Written as DNA, the CDR3 is TGTGCCAGCAGCCAAGATCGGGTCCTCTACAATGAGCAGTTCTTC. The rearrangement uses TRBV14 and TRBJ2-1; D is unclear. The CDR3 is made up of 15 amino acids. V was cut by 0 bases and J by 3 bases, with 9 bases left in between. Germline V CDR1 and CDR2: SGHDN, FVKESK.

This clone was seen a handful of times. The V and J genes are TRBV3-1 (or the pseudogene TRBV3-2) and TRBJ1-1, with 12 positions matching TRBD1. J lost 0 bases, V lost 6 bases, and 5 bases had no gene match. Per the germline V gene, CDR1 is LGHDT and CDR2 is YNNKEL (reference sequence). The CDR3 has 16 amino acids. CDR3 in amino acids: CASSPGTGGLNTEAFF. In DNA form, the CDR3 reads TGTGCCAGCAGTCCCGGGACAGGGGGCCTGAACACTGAAGCTTTCTTT.